Presented here are 18 T cell receptor beta chains from one specimen sequenced in a study of blood T cell repertoires in COVID-19. The repertoire was sequenced with immunoSEQ multiplex PCR; TCRdb's copy has only in-frame clones and lacks some. This sample carries around 300,000 clones, 89% of them seen once, and the ten largest clones take around 2.1%. Material: peripheral blood. The receptor source for this set is a man between 45 and 60 years old with acute or convalescent COVID-19.

The chain uses TRBV5-1 and TRBJ2-5, with 7 bases that match TRBD2. Per germline, CDR1 SGHRS and CDR2 YFSETQ. The V segment lost 4 bases and the J segment 4 bases; nucleotides outside the gene matches: 10. The CDR3 length is 15 residues. DNA of the CDR3: TGCGCCAGCAGCAAGAGCGGGGACCCCGGAGAGACCCAGTACTTC. Its translation: CASSKSGDPGETQYF.

V usage is TRBV5-1 and J usage is TRBJ1-6; 9 nucleotides align to TRBD1. The CDR3 length is 14 residues. Germline V gives CDR1 SGHRS, CDR2 YFSETQ. After removal of 5 bases from V and 9 bases from J, the junction contained 6 bases not matched to a gene. CDR3 DNA: TGCGCCAGCAGTGGTGGGACAGGGATTTCACCCCTCCACTTT. Its translation: CASSGGTGISPLHF.

The chain joins TRBV5-1 to TRBJ1-2, with 8 bases that match TRBD1. The V gene end was trimmed by 0 bases and the J gene end by 8 bases; junction bases not matched to a gene: 3. Germline V gene sequence: CDR1 SGHRS, CDR2 YFSETQ. This CDR3 spans 13 amino acids. CDR3 amino acids: CASSLEGTGGYTF. In DNA, the CDR3 is TGCGCCAGCAGCTTGGAGGGGACAGGCGGCTACACCTTC.

This sequence joins TRBV9 and TRBJ1-2; D call uncertain. V was clipped by 1 base and J by 5 bases, with 12 bases between them. Germline-derived CDR1 and CDR2 are SGDLS and YYNGEE. This CDR3 spans 14 amino acids. The CDR3 region has the DNA TGTGCCAGCAGCGTAAAGGATAGAGGGTATGGCTACACCTTC. Its translation is CASSVKDRGYGYTF.

This chain connects TRBV7-2 to TRBJ2-1; D perhaps matches TRBD1 (6 bases). Germline assignment: CDR1 SGHTA and CDR2 FQGNSA. Trimming stripped 1 base from V and 5 bases from J, with 12 bases between. This CDR3 region has 15 residues. Here the CDR3 DNA reads TGTGCCAGCAGCTTAGGTCAGGGGCGAAACAATGAGCAGTTCTTC. It specifies CASSLGQGRNNEQFF.

The chain has TRBV2 and TRBJ1-2, with D possibly being TRBD1 (5 bases). Germline-derived CDR1 and CDR2 are SNHLY and FYNNEI. V lost 3 bases and J 3 bases, leaving 14 bases between the germline ends. CDR3 length: 15 residues. The CDR3: CASSEGRVRDYGYTF. CDR3 nucleotide sequence: TGTGCCAGCAGTGAGGGCAGGGTCCGGGACTATGGCTACACCTTC.

In its sample, this clone was seen once. The chain links TRBV5-1 to TRBJ2-2; TRBD2 might be the D (7 bases). Germline CDR1 reads SGHRS; CDR2 reads YFSETQ. The germline V and J ends were trimmed by 4 bases and 2 bases, with 15 bases remaining between them. The CDR3 totals 16 residues. The CDR3 sequence is CASSKEGGPNTGELFF. CDR3 sequence (DNA): TGCGCCAGCAGCAAAGAGGGGGGGCCCAACACCGGGGAGCTGTTTTTT.

The chain has TRBV11-2 and TRBJ2-3, with TRBD1 matching over 8 bases. The junction had 7 bases not matched to a gene; V was cut back by 0 bases and J by 2 bases. Germline CDR1 is SGHAT and CDR2 is FQNNGV. The CDR3 consists of 17 residues. CDR3 coding DNA: TGTGCCAGCAGCTTAGATAGGACAGGGTCTTTCACAGATACGCAGTATTTT. Translating gives CASSLDRTGSFTDTQYF.

This clone was recorded a few times. This chain links TRBV11-2 with TRBJ2-7; D not certain. The CDR3 loop spans 13 amino acids. Germline CDR1 and CDR2: SGHAT and FQNNGV. Deletions cut 3 bases from V and 0 bases from J, with 6 bases between. CDR3 sequence reads: CASSFDISYEQYF. CDR3 DNA sequence: TGTGCCAGCAGCTTTGACATCTCCTACGAGCAGTACTTC.

The V gene is TRBV28, the J gene TRBJ2-1; TRBD1 aligns across 9 bases. The germline V gene encodes CDR1 MDHEN and CDR2 SYDVKM. The CDR3 runs 15 residues. The trim removed 7 bases at V and 9 bases at J, leaving 13 bases unmatched. The CDR3 bases are TGTGCCAGCACCTTCGGGGGACAGGGTAGGGCTGAGCAGTTCTTC. Translation: CASTFGGQGRAEQFF.

This chain joins TRBV5-4 and TRBJ2-7; TRBD1 matches 7 bases. Germline V lookup: CDR1 SGHNT, CDR2 YYREEE (reference sequence). Trimming cost V 4 bases and J 4 bases; bases outside gene matches: 11. The CDR3 extends over 15 amino acids. Written as DNA, the CDR3 is TGTGCCAGCAGCCCCGAGACTACAGGGGAATACGAGCAGTACTTC. Translation: CASSPETTGEYEQYF.

The rearrangement uses TRBV2 and TRBJ2-3; perhaps TRBD2 as D (6 bases). The CDR3 loop spans 13 amino acids. The germline CDR1 and CDR2 sequences are SNHLY and FYNNEI. V was cut by 8 bases and J by 2 bases, with 11 bases left in between. CDR3: CASRRAHTDTQYF. The CDR3, as DNA: TGTGCCAGCCGGAGGGCACACACAGATACGCAGTATTTT. Full variable domain (rest looked up from reference TRBV2 and TRBJ2-3): EPEVTQTPSHQVTQMGQEVILRCVPISNHLYFYWYRQILGQKVEFLVSFYNNEISEKSEIFDDQFSVERPDGSNFTLKIRSTKLEDSAMYFCASRRAHTDTQYFGPGTRLTVL.

The chain uses TRBV5-5 and TRBJ1-2, with D tentatively TRBD1 (5 bases). V lost 1 base to trimming and J lost 5 bases, with 12 bases between them. From germline, CDR1 is SGHKS and CDR2 YYEKEE (reference sequence). This CDR3 comprises 14 residues. The CDR3 is CASSLLADRYGYTF. CDR3 DNA: TGTGCCAGCAGCTTGTTGGCAGACAGATATGGCTACACCTTC.

V is TRBV14 and J is TRBJ1-2; TRBD1 matches at 9 bases. CDR3 length: 15 residues. With V trimmed by 2 bases and J by 8 bases, 9 bases remained unmatched. Germline V CDR1 and CDR2: SGHDN, FVKESK. The CDR3 protein is CASSQSITGGIGYTF. The CDR3 DNA is TGTGCCAGCAGCCAATCCATAACAGGGGGCATAGGCTACACCTTC.

The chain has TRBV13 and TRBJ1-2, with TRBD1 as a possible D gene (5 bases). The CDR3 extends over 15 amino acids. With 5 bases removed from V and 6 bases from J, the gap between germline ends came to 19 bases. Germline V gene lookup returns CDR1 PRHDT and CDR2 FYEKMQ (reference sequence). The DNA of the CDR3 is TGTGCCAGCAGCCCCACGATAACGGGGGGTGATGGCTACACCTTC. It encodes CASSPTITGGDGYTF.

The chain has TRBV5-4 and TRBJ2-2, with D hard to call. The CDR3 loop spans 14 amino acids. V gave up 5 bases and J gave up 2 bases, with 10 bases separating them. CDR1 and CDR2 from the germline V gene are SGHNT and YYREEE (reference sequence). The CDR3 loop reads CASSSSANTGELFF. The CDR3 nucleotides are TGTGCCAGCAGTTCCAGCGCCAACACCGGGGAGCTGTTTTTT.

The chain uses TRBV6-5 and TRBJ2-7; TRBD1 might be the D (6 bases). The V end lost 6 bases, the J end lost 1 base, and 16 bases lay between the germline ends. Looked up from germline, CDR1 is MNHEY and CDR2 is SVGAGI. This CDR3 contains 15 residues. In nucleotides, the CDR3 is TGTGCCAGCAGGGAGCCGTACAGGGAATCCTACGAGCAGTACTTC. It yields the protein CASREPYRESYEQYF.

This clone was seen a single time. V usage is TRBV6-5 and J usage is TRBJ2-7, with 7 bases identical to TRBD1. Per the germline V gene, CDR1 is MNHEY and CDR2 is SVGAGI. This CDR3 has 15 amino acids. Trimming at V came to 1 base and at J to 3 bases, leaving 6 bases not matched to a gene. The CDR3 sequence is CASSYYDRVGYEQYF. CDR3 nucleotides: TGTGCCAGCAGTTACTACGACAGGGTGGGCTACGAGCAGTACTTC.